Each of the 22 T cell receptor beta chains below was sequenced from the same sample in a study of cytomegalovirus exposure and HLA in healthy donors (dated by TCRdb to about 2017). Receptors were amplified or captured by the immunoSEQ multiplex PCR assay. For the multiplex PCR, a mixture combining 60 forward primers for TCR Vbeta segments and 13 reverse primers for TCR Jbeta segments was used. Here the immuneACCESS table is served through TCRdb, limited to in-frame sequences with V and J called. Missing clones are a known gap in these copies; in checked studies unresolved V genes cover under half, and the rest lacks a known reason. This sample is represented by some 150,000 clones; roughly four fifths of them were singletons. The top ten constitute approximately 12% of the sample. The source material was PBMCs. These receptors were obtained from a man aged 50-59 years in good health and CMV-seropositive.

The V gene is TRBV4-2, the J gene TRBJ2-7; 10 bases are a match to TRBD2. The CDR3 consists of 16 residues. After removal of 0 bases from V and 0 bases from J, the junction contained 2 bases not matched to a gene. CDR1 is LGHNA, CDR2 YNFKEQ, per germline. For the CDR3, the DNA is TGTGCCAGCAGCCAAGAATTAGCGGGAGGCTCCTACGAGCAGTACTTC. This gives the protein CASSQELAGGSYEQYF.

The sample holds a few counts of this clone. The V and J genes are TRBV28 and TRBJ1-4; tentatively, D is TRBD1 (6 bases). The CDR3 totals 15 residues. In germline, CDR1 is MDHEN, CDR2 SYDVKM. The V and J ends lost 6 bases and 7 bases respectively, with 18 bases between them. The chain's CDR3 is CASSLGVGAGEKLFF. The CDR3 DNA reads as TGTGCCAGCAGCCTAGGGGTGGGGGCGGGTGAAAAACTGTTTTTT. The full variable domain, with the rest looked up from reference TRBV28 and TRBJ1-4, is DVKVTQSSRYLVKRTGEKVFLECVQDMDHENMFWYRQDPGLGLRLIYFSYDVKMKEKGDIPEGYSVSREKKERFSLILESASTNQTSMYLCASSLGVGAGEKLFFGSGTQLSVL.

J is TRBJ2-1 and V is TRBV6-5; 8 nucleotides align to TRBD2. The J segment lost 1 base and the V segment lost 11 bases, leaving 7 bases of the junction unmatched. Germline V lookup: CDR1 MNHEY, CDR2 SVGAGI. This CDR3 contains 14 residues. The CDR3 is CASRSGGSYNEQFF. DNA for the CDR3: TGTGCCTCTAGAAGCGGGGGATCCTACAATGAGCAGTTCTTC.

This clone appeared once. This chain uses TRBV9 with TRBJ2-2; TRBD2 aligns across 13 bases. This CDR3 has 17 amino acids. Germline CDR1 SGDLS, CDR2 YYNGEE. V was pared by 3 bases and J by 5 bases, with 7 bases of the junction left unmatched. The CDR3 nucleotides read TGTGCCAGCAGCGGGGGACTAGCGGGATGGGAAACCGGGGAGCTGTTTTTT. Translation gives CASSGGLAGWETGELFF.

The CDR3: CASSLTRDRAPGELFF. CDR3 DNA: TGTGCCAGCAGCTTAACCCGGGACAGGGCTCCCGGGGAGCTGTTTTTT. The J gene is TRBJ2-2, the V gene TRBV7-2; 9 bases match TRBD1. The CDR3 is 16 amino acids. Losses at the gene ends were 2 bases for V and 6 bases for J; bases not matched to a gene: 7. Germline assignment: CDR1 SGHTA and CDR2 FQGNSA.

The chain combines TRBV10-3 with TRBJ1-6; 9 bases line up with TRBD1. The CDR3 is 15 residues long. The trim removed 2 bases at V and 6 bases at J, leaving 2 bases unmatched. The germline V gene encodes CDR1 ENHRY and CDR2 SYGVKD. The CDR3 bases are TGTGCCATCAGTGAGGGACAGGGGTCTAATTCACCCCTCCACTTT. Protein product: CAISEGQGSNSPLHF.

This chain connects TRBV28 to TRBJ1-2; TRBD1 is a possible D gene (5 bases). V was clipped by 6 bases and J by 4 bases, with 15 bases between them. Per germline, CDR1 MDHEN and CDR2 SYDVKM. This CDR3 has 14 residues. Here the CDR3 reads CASSLDSSFYGYTF. CDR3 coding DNA: TGTGCCAGCAGCCTAGACAGCAGCTTCTATGGCTACACCTTC.

This chain connects TRBV4-2 to TRBJ2-7, with 7 bases matching TRBD1. The CDR3 runs 13 residues. CDR1 and CDR2 from the germline V gene are LGHNA and YNFKEQ. The ends lost 4 bases at V and 4 bases at J; junction bases unmatched: 4. CDR3 in amino acids: CASSLRQGYEQYF. The CDR3 DNA reads as TGTGCCAGCAGCCTCAGACAGGGATACGAGCAGTACTTC.

This chain connects TRBV25-1 to TRBJ1-2; D uncertain. This CDR3 contains 14 residues. Germline V gene data show CDR1 as MGHDK and CDR2 as SYGVNS. Trimming pared 1 base from V and 1 base from J, leaving 7 bases between. CDR3 region: CASSEFRINYGYTF. DNA of the CDR3: TGTGCCAGCAGTGAATTCAGGATTAACTATGGCTACACCTTC.

The chain carries TRBV9 and TRBJ1-4, with 7 bases matching TRBD1. Losses at the gene ends were 4 bases for V and 5 bases for J; bases not matched to a gene: 11. Looked up from germline, CDR1 is SGDLS and CDR2 is YYNGEE. The CDR3 is 16 amino acids. The CDR3 bases are TGTGCCAGCAGCTCGACCGGAGACAGGGCAAATGAAAAACTGTTTTTT. Translation: CASSSTGDRANEKLFF.

The chain is built from TRBV7-3 and TRBJ2-5; 8 bases line up with TRBD2. From germline, CDR1 is SGHTA and CDR2 FQGTGA. V lost 5 bases to trimming and J lost 1 base; unmatched junction nucleotides: 9. The CDR3 totals 16 residues. The CDR3 is CASSPQGRGVQETQYF. The CDR3 DNA sequence: TGTGCCAGCAGCCCCCAGGGGCGGGGGGTCCAAGAGACCCAGTACTTC.

The V and J genes are TRBV19 and TRBJ2-5; 10 nucleotides agree with TRBD2. CDR1 is LNHDA, CDR2 SQIVND, per germline (reference sequence). The junction had 8 bases not matched to a gene; V was cut back by 6 bases and J by 7 bases. This CDR3 region has 14 residues. The chain's CDR3 is CASRSGGAGGTQYF. In DNA, the CDR3 is TGTGCCAGTAGAAGCGGGGGGGCCGGCGGGACCCAGTACTTC.

The chain links TRBV18 to TRBJ2-3, with 11 bases that match TRBD2. With V trimmed by 0 bases and J by 3 bases, 14 bases remained unmatched. From germline, CDR1 is KGHSH and CDR2 LQKENI. The CDR3 runs 20 residues. The CDR3 nucleotides are TGTGCCAGCTCACCACCGAGACTAGCGGGGATAGTTATAAGAACAGATACGCAGTATTTT. Its protein product is CASSPPRLAGIVIRTDTQYF.

The chain employs TRBV2 and TRBJ1-3; D gene unclear. Germline CDR1 SNHLY, CDR2 FYNNEI. There are 12 residues in the CDR3. V lost 2 bases and J lost 15, with 14 bases in between. The CDR3 loop reads CASSETRVSKYF. CDR3 coding DNA: TGTGCCAGCAGTGAAACGCGGGTATCAAAATATTTT.

The V gene is TRBV6-5, the J gene TRBJ2-7; 10 bases line up with TRBD1. V shed 8 bases, J shed 5 bases, and the junction held 6 bases outside the gene matches. The germline CDR1 and CDR2 sequences are MNHEY and SVGAGI. This CDR3 has 13 residues. For the CDR3, the DNA is TGTGCCAGCGAACGGGGACAGGGGAACGAGCAGTACTTC. It codes for CASERGQGNEQYF.

V usage is TRBV7-2 and J usage is TRBJ2-2; no clear D. V was shortened by 5 bases and J by 4 bases, with 8 bases between the two germline ends. The CDR3 is 13 amino acids. The germline V gene encodes CDR1 SGHTA and CDR2 FQGNSA. The CDR3 DNA reads TGTGCCAGCAGCGGAGCCGGCACCGGGGAGCTGTTTTTT. Its translation is CASSGAGTGELFF.

V gene TRBV30 combines with J gene TRBJ1-1, with 9 bases matching TRBD1. V lost 1 base and J lost 3; bases outside the gene matches: 6. Germline loops: CDR1 GTSNPN, CDR2 SVGIG (reference sequence). The CDR3 sequence is 15 residues long. The CDR3 region is CAWSARTGDYTEAFF. The CDR3 DNA reads as TGTGCCTGGAGTGCCCGGACAGGGGACTACACTGAAGCTTTCTTT.

This chain links TRBV6-5 with TRBJ1-2; 7 nucleotides agree with TRBD1. The germline V gene has CDR1 MNHEY and CDR2 SVGAGI. The CDR3 is made up of 14 amino acids. Trimming removed 5 bases from V and 4 bases from J; junction bases left unmatched: 7. For the CDR3, the DNA is TGTGCCAGCAGTCCCCTGGGACAGCCCTATGGCTACACCTTC. It encodes CASSPLGQPYGYTF.

The genes are TRBV5-1 and TRBJ2-2; 8 bases map to TRBD1. The junction had 11 bases not matched to a gene; V was cut back by 7 bases and J by 6 bases. Germline values: CDR1 SGHRS, CDR2 YFSETQ. The CDR3 consists of 15 residues. The CDR3 loop is CASDLGQGLAGELFF. DNA of the CDR3: TGCGCCAGCGACCTAGGACAGGGTTTGGCCGGGGAGCTGTTTTTT.

J is TRBJ2-1 and V is TRBV6-4, with D perhaps matching TRBD2 (7 bases). The CDR3 runs 17 residues. Germline V lookup: CDR1 MRHNA, CDR2 SNTAGT. Trimming shortened V by 5 bases and J by 2 bases, and 19 bases separated the two germline ends. As DNA, the CDR3 is TGTGCCAGCAGTCCGCTCGGGGGGCGGTCGGCCTACAATGAGCAGTTCTTC. Translation: CASSPLGGRSAYNEQFF.

This clone was observed a handful of times. This sequence joins TRBV7-3 and TRBJ2-3; D is unclear. Germline V gives CDR1 SGHTA, CDR2 FQGTGA. Trimming pared 3 bases from V and 2 bases from J, leaving 15 bases between. The CDR3 loop spans 16 amino acids. In DNA form, the CDR3 reads TGTGCCAGCAGCTTCGGAATACTGGGCCTCACAGATACGCAGTATTTT. Protein sequence: CASSFGILGLTDTQYF.

The chain couples TRBV9 to TRBJ2-5; 7 bases agree with TRBD2. The V segment lost 3 bases and the J segment 1 base; nucleotides outside the gene matches: 3. The CDR3 spans 14 residues. Per the germline V gene, CDR1 is SGDLS and CDR2 is YYNGEE. CDR3 DNA: TGTGCCAGCAGCGCAGCGGGGCGCCAAGAGACCCAGTACTTC. It is translated as CASSAAGRQETQYF.